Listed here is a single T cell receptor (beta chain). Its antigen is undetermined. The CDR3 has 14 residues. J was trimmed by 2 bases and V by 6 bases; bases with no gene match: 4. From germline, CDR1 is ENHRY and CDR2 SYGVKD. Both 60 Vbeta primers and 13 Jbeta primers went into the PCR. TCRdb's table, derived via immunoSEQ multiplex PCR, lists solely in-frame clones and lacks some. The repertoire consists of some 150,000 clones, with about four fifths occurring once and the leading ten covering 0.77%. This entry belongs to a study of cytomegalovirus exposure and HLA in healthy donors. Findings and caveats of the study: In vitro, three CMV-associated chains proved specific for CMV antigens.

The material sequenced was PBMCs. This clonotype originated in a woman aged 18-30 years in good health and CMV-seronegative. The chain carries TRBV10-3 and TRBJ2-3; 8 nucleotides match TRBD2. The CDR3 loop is CAISSGLDTDTQYF. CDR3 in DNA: TGTGCCATCAGCTCGGGACTAGACACAGATACGCAGTATTTT.